The 28 T cell receptor beta chains in this list originate from one sample, sequenced in a study of chemoradiotherapy in HPV16-positive cancers. Assay: immunoSEQ multiplex PCR; the TCRdb copy retains only in-frame clones and omits some. The data show around 15,000 clones, with 79% seen just once and about 10% held by the top ten. Sample collection was performed from a patient who underwent chemoradiotherapy. The receptor source for this set is a human donor with HPV-associated anogenital cancer.

The V and J genes are TRBV9 and TRBJ2-3; D is possibly TRBD2 (6 bases). Deletions cut 4 bases from V and 5 bases from J, with 17 bases between. CDR1 and CDR2 from the germline V gene are SGDLS and YYNGEE. This CDR3 has 15 amino acids. The CDR3 region has the DNA TGTGCCAGCAGCCCCCGGATCGGGACTGGAGATACGCAGTATTTT. Translating gives CASSPRIGTGDTQYF.

The chain is built from TRBV4-1 and TRBJ2-5; TRBD1 agrees at 7 bases. J lost 5 bases, V lost 0 bases, and 15 bases had no gene match. Germline values: CDR1 MGHRA, CDR2 YSYEKL. The CDR3 runs 18 residues. The CDR3, as DNA: TGCGCCAGCAGCCAAGACCGTGACAGGGCAACTATAAGGGAGACCCAGTACTTC. It specifies CASSQDRDRATIRETQYF.

The rearrangement joins TRBV7-3 to TRBJ2-3; D gene ambiguous. Deletions cut 6 bases from V and 2 bases from J, with 9 bases between. The CDR3 consists of 13 residues. Looked up from germline, CDR1 is SGHTA and CDR2 is FQGTGA. This CDR3 is CASSRALTDTQYF. The CDR3, as DNA: TGTGCCAGCAGTCGGGCCCTCACAGATACGCAGTATTTT.

This clone was picked up one time. This chain connects TRBV11-3 to TRBJ2-1; 10 positions match TRBD1. Germline V lookup: CDR1 SGHNT, CDR2 YENEEA. V gave up 3 bases and J gave up 5 bases; unmatched junction bases: 4. The CDR3 covers 15 residues. CDR3 sequence reads: CASSLTGGTNNEQFF. CDR3 DNA sequence: TGTGCCAGCAGCTTGACAGGGGGCACGAACAATGAGCAGTTCTTC. Variable domain in full (rest from reference TRBV11-3 and TRBJ2-1): EAGVVQSPRYKIIEKKQPVAFWCNPISGHNTLYWYLQNLGQGPELLIRYENEEAVDDSQLPKDRFSAERLKGVDSTLKIQPAELGDSAVYLCASSLTGGTNNEQFFGPGTRLTVL.

Only a few counts were recorded for this clone. In DNA form, the CDR3 reads TGTGCCAGCAGCCAAGATAACGATTCCGGGGAGCTGTTTTTT. Protein: CASSQDNDSGELFF. This rearrangement joins TRBV4-2 to TRBJ2-2; D call uncertain. This CDR3 spans 14 amino acids. V was trimmed by 0 bases and J by 6 bases, leaving 8 bases between them. Germline V gene lookup returns CDR1 LGHNA and CDR2 YNFKEQ.

The chain links TRBV18 to TRBJ2-5; perhaps TRBD1 as D (5 bases). Germline V gene lookup returns CDR1 KGHSH and CDR2 LQKENI. The CDR3 extends over 15 amino acids. V shed 6 bases and J shed 7 bases, with 21 bases lying between them. In DNA, the CDR3 is TGTGCCAGCTCGTCCGGGTCAGGGAAGGACGGGACCCAGTACTTC. Encoded protein: CASSSGSGKDGTQYF.

The chain links TRBV6-1 to TRBJ1-4; D unresolved. V was clipped by 6 bases and J by 4 bases, with 9 bases between them. CDR1 is MNHNS, CDR2 SASEGT, per germline. CDR3 size: 13 residues. The CDR3 region has the DNA TGTGCCAGCAGGATAAGCCATAATGAAAAACTGTTTTTT. This translates into CASRISHNEKLFF.

The V call is TRBV5-1, the J call TRBJ2-7; 9 bases map to TRBD1. With 0 bases clipped from V and 2 bases from J, the junction kept 15 bases outside the gene matches. CDR3 length: 19 amino acids. Germline assignment: CDR1 SGHRS and CDR2 YFSETQ. CDR3 in amino acids: CASSLALGTGTSSTYEQYF. The CDR3 DNA follows: TGCGCCAGCAGCTTGGCCCTAGGGACAGGGACCAGTTCCACCTACGAGCAGTACTTC. The whole variable domain, filled in from reference TRBV5-1 and TRBJ2-7, reads KAGVTQTPRYLIKTRGQQVTLSCSPISGHRSVSWYQQTPGQGLQFLFEYFSETQRNKGNFPGRFSGRQFSNSRSEMNVSTLELGDSALYLCASSLALGTGTSSTYEQYFGPGTRLTVT.

This clone has only a few counts. The chain recombines TRBV28 with TRBJ1-2, with D hard to call. Trimming left V 10 bases short and J 4 bases short, with 13 bases between. CDR1 MDHEN and CDR2 SYDVKM come from the germline V gene. This CDR3 spans 12 amino acids. Here the CDR3 DNA reads TGTGCCACCCTTAGCCATCCCTATGGCTACACCTTC. Protein sequence: CATLSHPYGYTF.

The V and J genes are TRBV15 and TRBJ2-3; D uncertain. This CDR3 region has 14 residues. Trimming pared 3 bases from V and 2 bases from J, leaving 9 bases between. Germline loops: CDR1 LNHNV, CDR2 YYDKDF (reference sequence). The CDR3 bases are TGTGCCACCAGCAGTTCTTACCACACAGATACGCAGTATTTT. Protein product: CATSSSYHTDTQYF.

The V and J genes are TRBV4-1 and TRBJ1-1; TRBD1 matches 11 bases. J lost 5 bases, V lost 2 bases, and 7 bases had no gene match. Germline V gives CDR1 MGHRA, CDR2 YSYEKL. The CDR3 consists of 16 residues. Written as DNA, the CDR3 is TGCGCCAGCAGCCAATGGACAGGGGGCGTGAGGACTGAAGCTTTCTTT. It codes for CASSQWTGGVRTEAFF.

This clone appeared a single time. The V and J genes are TRBV27 and TRBJ2-1; D may be TRBD1 (5 bases). The germline gives CDR1 MNHEY, CDR2 SMNVEV (reference sequence). The V and J ends lost 0 bases and 4 bases respectively, with 22 bases between them. The CDR3 is 19 amino acids. CDR3 in amino acids: CASSLSFDSHTSKYNEQFF. CDR3 sequence (DNA): TGTGCCAGCAGTTTATCATTCGACAGCCATACCTCTAAATACAATGAGCAGTTCTTC.

With respect to this clone: Its ends do not fully match the called genes, so a read error is possible. The CDR3 DNA is TGTGCCAGCAGTGAAGAGGGCAGGTCCAGGGATCTCTTC. It yields the protein CASSEEGRSRDLF. The rearrangement joins TRBV2 to TRBJ1-2, with D possibly TRBD1 on 5 matching bases. CDR3 length: 13 residues. Germline CDR1 reads SNHLY; CDR2 reads FYNNEI.

The V and J genes are TRBV19 and TRBJ2-7; D unresolved. The V and J ends lost 2 bases and 6 bases respectively, with 11 bases between them. This CDR3 is built from 13 residues. Germline V lookup: CDR1 LNHDA, CDR2 SQIVND (reference sequence). The CDR3 coding sequence is TGTGCCAGTAGTATACACCCCCAGTCCGAGCAGTACTTC. Encoded protein: CASSIHPQSEQYF.

The chain is built from TRBV5-1 and TRBJ1-6; 7 bases match TRBD1. CDR1 is SGHRS and CDR2 is YFSETQ in the germline V gene. The CDR3 is 17 amino acids. The J segment lost 7 bases and the V segment lost 0 bases, leaving 10 bases of the junction unmatched. The CDR3 is CASSLARGGSKNSPLHF. The DNA of the CDR3 is TGCGCCAGCAGCTTGGCCAGAGGGGGCTCGAAGAATTCACCCCTCCACTTT.

The chain combines TRBV28 with TRBJ2-7, with D possibly being TRBD1 or TRBD2 (5 bases each). Germline lookup yields CDR1 MDHEN and CDR2 SYDVKM. The length of the CDR3 is 14 residues. V was cut by 5 bases and J by 0 bases, with 11 bases left in between. The CDR3: CASSTRDGSYEQYF. CDR3 bases: TGTGCCAGCAGTACCCGGGACGGCTCCTACGAGCAGTACTTC.

This clone was counted a few times. The V call is TRBV19, the J call TRBJ1-4; D gene unclear. From germline, CDR1 is LNHDA and CDR2 SQIVND (reference sequence). This CDR3 has 13 residues. The V end lost 3 bases, the J end lost 8 bases, and 10 bases lay between the germline ends. The CDR3 DNA reads as TGTGCCAGTAGTATCTTGTTTGGGGAAAAACTGTTTTTT. Translated, it gives CASSILFGEKLFF.

The genes are TRBV18 and TRBJ2-2; D remains unclear. CDR1 is KGHSH, CDR2 LQKENI, per germline. The ends were cut back, 6 bases at V and 1 base at J, with 6 bases in the middle. CDR3 length equals 13 residues. For the CDR3, the DNA is TGTGCCAGCTCTTCCAAGAACACCGGGGAGCTGTTTTTT. Its protein is CASSSKNTGELFF.

V and J are TRBV30 and TRBJ1-2; unclear D gene. Trimming removed 3 bases at V and 0 bases at J, with 23 bases between. Germline CDR1 reads GTSNPN; CDR2 reads SVGIG (reference sequence). This CDR3 contains 18 residues. The CDR3 region is CAWRHLGYITSTNYGYTF. Here the CDR3 DNA reads TGTGCCTGGAGACATTTGGGTTACATCACGAGTACTAACTATGGCTACACCTTC.

V is TRBV5-6 and J is TRBJ1-6; no clear D gene. The ends were cut back, 4 bases at V and 10 bases at J, with 18 bases in the middle. CDR3 length: 15 residues. Germline CDR1 reads SGHDT; CDR2 reads YYEEEE. This CDR3 is CASSPGPPMGSPLHF. CDR3 sequence (DNA): TGTGCCAGCAGCCCGGGTCCCCCAATGGGGTCACCCCTCCACTTT.

The genes are TRBV7-9 and TRBJ2-3, with TRBD1 as a possible D gene (6 bases). Trimming pared 5 bases from V and 0 bases from J, leaving 12 bases between. The CDR3 is 15 amino acids. Looked up from germline, CDR1 is SEHNR and CDR2 is FQNEAQ (reference sequence). The CDR3 spells CASSGKGVSTDTQYF. The CDR3 DNA sequence: TGTGCCAGCAGCGGGAAGGGGGTAAGCACAGATACGCAGTATTTT.

The J gene is TRBJ1-6, the V gene TRBV6-1, with a possible D match to TRBD1 (5 bases). The CDR3 has 12 residues. The germline gives CDR1 MNHNS, CDR2 SASEGT. V dropped 10 bases and J dropped 6 bases, with 10 bases sitting between them. The CDR3 loop is CATGPPNSPLHF. The DNA of the CDR3 is TGTGCCACGGGACCGCCTAATTCACCCCTCCACTTT.

V usage is TRBV15 and J usage is TRBJ1-6, with unresolved D. CDR3 size: 15 residues. V was trimmed by 5 bases and J by 9 bases, leaving 17 bases between them. Looked up from germline, CDR1 is LNHNV and CDR2 is YYDKDF (reference sequence). The chain's CDR3 is CATSEGLVQLSPLHF. The CDR3 coding sequence is TGTGCCACCAGCGAAGGGTTGGTCCAACTTTCACCCCTCCACTTT.

This chain joins TRBV6-5 and TRBJ2-2; 8 bases line up with TRBD2. The length of the CDR3 is 14 residues. From germline, CDR1 is MNHEY and CDR2 SVGAGI. The junction had 4 bases not matched to a gene; V was cut back by 10 bases and J by 0 bases. The CDR3 here is CATGGEANTGELFF. In DNA form, the CDR3 reads TGTGCCACCGGGGGGGAAGCGAACACCGGGGAGCTGTTTTTT.

The J gene is TRBJ2-7, the V gene TRBV4-3; D remains ambiguous. Germline V gene data show CDR1 as LGHNA and CDR2 as YSLEER. Trimming left V 0 bases short and J 4 bases short, with 10 bases between. There are 14 residues in the CDR3. As DNA, the CDR3 is TGCGCCAGCAGCCAAGACAGGCTATCGTACGAGCAGTACTTC. It codes for CASSQDRLSYEQYF.

The genes are TRBV2 and TRBJ2-5; the D gene is possibly TRBD1 (6 bases). Trimming removed 8 bases from V and 4 bases from J, with 11 bases in between. From germline, CDR1 is SNHLY and CDR2 FYNNEI. This CDR3 is built from 12 residues. The CDR3 coding sequence is TGTGCCAGCGGTTGGGGGCGAGAGACCCAGTACTTC. Its protein product is CASGWGRETQYF.

The chain employs TRBV7-2 and TRBJ2-7; D not resolved. This CDR3 region has 15 residues. V lost 1 base and J 5 bases, leaving 15 bases between the germline ends. The V gene's germline CDR1 is SGHTA and CDR2 FQGNSA. In DNA, the CDR3 is TGTGCCAGCAGCTTAGTGGGCCCCAAGGCCCACGAGCAGTACTTC. It codes for CASSLVGPKAHEQYF.

The CDR3 loop reads CASSQFLRGGDYGYTF. The CDR3 nucleotides read TGCGCCAGCAGCCAATTTTTGAGGGGAGGGGACTATGGCTACACCTTC. The chain recombines TRBV4-3 with TRBJ1-2; a possible D gene is TRBD1 (5 bases). The CDR3 runs to 16 residues. Germline loops: CDR1 LGHNA, CDR2 YSLEER. V was cut by 2 bases and J by 3 bases, with 16 bases left in between.